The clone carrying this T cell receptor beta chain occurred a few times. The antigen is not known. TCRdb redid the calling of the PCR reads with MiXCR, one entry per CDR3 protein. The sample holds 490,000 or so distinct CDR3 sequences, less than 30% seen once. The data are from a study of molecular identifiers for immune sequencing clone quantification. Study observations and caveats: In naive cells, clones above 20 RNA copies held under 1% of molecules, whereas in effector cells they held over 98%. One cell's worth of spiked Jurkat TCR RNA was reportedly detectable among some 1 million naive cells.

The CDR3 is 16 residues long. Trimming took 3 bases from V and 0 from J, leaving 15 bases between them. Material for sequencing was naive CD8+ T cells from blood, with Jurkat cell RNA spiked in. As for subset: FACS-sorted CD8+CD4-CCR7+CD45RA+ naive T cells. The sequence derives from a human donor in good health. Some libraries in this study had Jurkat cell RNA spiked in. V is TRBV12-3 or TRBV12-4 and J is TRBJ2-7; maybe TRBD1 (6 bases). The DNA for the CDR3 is TGTGCCAGCAGTTTTAGTGTCACAGGGCGCTCCTACGAGCAGTACTTC. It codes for CASSFSVTGRSYEQYF.